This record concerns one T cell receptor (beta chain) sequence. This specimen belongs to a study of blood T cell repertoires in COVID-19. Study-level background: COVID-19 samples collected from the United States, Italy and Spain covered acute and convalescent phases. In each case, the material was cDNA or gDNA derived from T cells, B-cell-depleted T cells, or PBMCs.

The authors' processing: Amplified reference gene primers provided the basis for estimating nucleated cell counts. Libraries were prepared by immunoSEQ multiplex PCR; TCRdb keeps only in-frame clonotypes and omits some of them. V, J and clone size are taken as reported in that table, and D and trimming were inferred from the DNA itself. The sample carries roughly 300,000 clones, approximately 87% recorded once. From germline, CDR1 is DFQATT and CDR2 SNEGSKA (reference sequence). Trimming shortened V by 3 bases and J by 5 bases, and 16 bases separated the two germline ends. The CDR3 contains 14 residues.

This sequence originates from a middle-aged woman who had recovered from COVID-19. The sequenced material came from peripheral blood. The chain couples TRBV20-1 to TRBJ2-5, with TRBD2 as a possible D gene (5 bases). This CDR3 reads CSASASRGWETQYF. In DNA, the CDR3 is TGCAGTGCTAGTGCTTCTCGGGGATGGGAGACCCAGTACTTC.